This TCR beta chain came from a study of glioma-infiltrating T cells. Study results and caveats: Tissue-blood divergence was below expectation in non-neoplastic patients, above in gliomas. Only very few CDR3 sequences appeared in both tissue and blood.

With regard to this clonotype: Its target is unknown.

TCR alpha and beta CDR3 regions were amplified from RNA using iRepertoire nested multiplex PCR. One-step reverse transcription and amplification started from approximately 100-400 ng of tissue mRNA or PBMC total RNA. Each CDR3 protein is one row after TCRdb ran MiXCR on the multiplex PCR reads. The table has about 140,000 distinct CDR3 sequences, roughly two fifths seen once. The CDR3 covers 13 residues. V was clipped by 1 base and J by 7 bases, with 10 bases between them. Germline V gene data show CDR1 as MGHRA and CDR2 as YSYEKL. V gene TRBV4-1 combines with J gene TRBJ1-2; D is uncertain. The sequenced material came from glioma tissue, nonneoplastic brain tissue, or PBMCs (not recorded which). The receptor was derived from a human donor with low-grade glioma or glioblastoma, undergoing nonglioma brain surgery, or in good health (not recorded which). The CDR3 DNA is TGCGCCAGCAGCCAAGGTCTGGGTCCTGGCTACACCTTC. It is translated as CASSQGLGPGYTF.